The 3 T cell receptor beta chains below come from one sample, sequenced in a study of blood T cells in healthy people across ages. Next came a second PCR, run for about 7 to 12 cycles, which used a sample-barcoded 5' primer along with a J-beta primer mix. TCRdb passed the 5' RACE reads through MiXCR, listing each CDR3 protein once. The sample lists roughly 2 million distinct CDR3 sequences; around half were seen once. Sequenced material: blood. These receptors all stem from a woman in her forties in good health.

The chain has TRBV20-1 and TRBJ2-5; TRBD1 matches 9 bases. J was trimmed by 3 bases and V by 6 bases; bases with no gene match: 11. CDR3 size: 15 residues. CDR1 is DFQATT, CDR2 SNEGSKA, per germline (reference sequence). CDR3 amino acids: CSALGGQGIKETQYF. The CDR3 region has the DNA TGCAGTGCATTAGGGGGACAGGGAATTAAAGAGACCCAGTACTTC.

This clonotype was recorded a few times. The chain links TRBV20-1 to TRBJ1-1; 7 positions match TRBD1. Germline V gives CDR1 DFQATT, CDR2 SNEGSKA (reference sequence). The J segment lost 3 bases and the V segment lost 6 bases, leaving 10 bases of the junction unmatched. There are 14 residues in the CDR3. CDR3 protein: CSALNQGVYTEAFF. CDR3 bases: TGCAGTGCGCTAAATCAGGGGGTTTACACTGAAGCTTTCTTT.

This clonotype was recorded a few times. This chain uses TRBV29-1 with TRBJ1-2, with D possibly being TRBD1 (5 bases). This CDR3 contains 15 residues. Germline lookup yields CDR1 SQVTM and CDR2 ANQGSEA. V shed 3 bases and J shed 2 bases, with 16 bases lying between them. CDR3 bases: TGCAGCGTTGACCTTCAGGGCAGGGCGAACTATGGCTACACCTTC. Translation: CSVDLQGRANYGYTF.